This record concerns one TCR beta chain sequence. The entry originates in a study of blood T cell repertoires in COVID-19. From germline, CDR1 is SNHLY and CDR2 FYNNEI. CDR3 length: 13 amino acids. Trimming took 5 bases from V and 8 from J, leaving 12 bases between them. Participants came from roughly 25 US areas, aged about 18 to 89 years. Allocation to cohorts depended on clinical history reported by the participants. The repertoire was sequenced with immunoSEQ multiplex PCR; TCRdb's copy has only in-frame clones and lacks some. The sample lists about 400,000 clones, 70% to 90% occurring once. The sample was PBMCs or T cells enriched from blood (not recorded which). This TCR derives from a woman aged 25 to 39 with acute COVID-19. The genes are TRBV2 and TRBJ1-4, with D unresolved. DNA for the CDR3: TGTGCCAGCAGTCGGGAAGCTCTCGAAAAACTGTTTTTT. This codes for CASSREALEKLFF.